Below are 23 T cell receptor beta chains sequenced from a single sample in a study of Graves' ophthalmopathy and Graves' hyperthyroidism. RNA served as the template for amplifying TCR beta CDR3 regions. Second-round multiplex PCR came after first-round RT-PCR with HTBI primers. TCRdb recomputed calls from the multiplex PCR reads with MiXCR, one row per CDR3 protein. The sample carries about 420,000 distinct CDR3 sequences, under 25% recorded once. Sequencing was performed on peripheral blood. These receptors originate from a woman between 18 and 29 years old with stable Graves' hyperthyroidism.

There are many counts of this clonotype. The gene calls are TRBV19 and TRBJ2-7; 7 bases fit TRBD2. This CDR3 has 14 residues. Per germline, CDR1 LNHDA and CDR2 SQIVND (reference sequence). V lost 4 bases and J lost 5; bases outside the gene matches: 8. The CDR3 loop is CASSNHGGTNEQYF. Written as DNA, the CDR3 is TGTGCCAGTAGTAACCACGGGGGGACCAACGAGCAGTACTTC.

This clonotype was recorded at least ten times. The V and J genes are TRBV28 and TRBJ1-1; TRBD1 is a possible D gene (5 bases). The CDR3 spans 16 residues. Germline V gives CDR1 MDHEN, CDR2 SYDVKM. V was trimmed by 5 bases and J by 3 bases, leaving 19 bases between them. The CDR3 is CASSPGGGSVDTEAFF. The CDR3, as DNA: TGTGCCAGCAGTCCTGGGGGGGGGTCGGTAGACACTGAAGCTTTCTTT. The full variable domain, in which reference TRBV28 and TRBJ1-1 provide the parts outside the CDR3, is DVKVTQSSRYLVKRTGEKVFLECVQDMDHENMFWYRQDPGLGLRLIYFSYDVKMKEKGDIPEGYSVSREKKERFSLILESASTNQTSMYLCASSPGGGSVDTEAFFGQGTRLTVV.

The genes are TRBV10-3 and TRBJ1-5, with a tentative D call TRBD1 (6 bases). This CDR3 is built from 14 residues. The V gene lost 6 bases and the J gene lost 2 bases, with 11 bases spanning the gap. The germline V gene encodes CDR1 ENHRY and CDR2 SYGVKD. The CDR3 region is CAIRGGAGNQPQHF. CDR3 DNA: TGTGCCATCAGAGGGGGGGCGGGCAATCAGCCCCAGCATTTT.

This clonotype was detected a few times. The chain uses TRBV11-3 and TRBJ2-1; 11 bases are a match to TRBD2. V dropped 4 bases and J dropped 1; count of bases not matched to a gene: 6. CDR1 is SGHNT, CDR2 YENEEA, per germline. The CDR3 totals 17 residues. This chain's CDR3 is CASSSDGTSGSYNEQFF. For the CDR3, the DNA is TGTGCCAGCAGCTCAGACGGGACTAGCGGTTCCTACAATGAGCAGTTCTTC.

This sequence joins TRBV6-5 and TRBJ1-1, with D unclear. The V end was cut by 3 bases, the J end by 6 bases, with 17 bases between. The CDR3 contains 15 residues. Germline CDR1 MNHEY, CDR2 SVGAGI. The CDR3 DNA reads as TGTGCCAGCAGTTATCGCCCAGCTAGCCGATCTGAAGCTTTCTTT. Its translation is CASSYRPASRSEAFF.

This clonotype was counted only a few times. A read error may be the cause here, since a much bigger clone is one base away. The V call is TRBV15, the J call TRBJ2-5; 7 positions agree with TRBD2. This CDR3 spans 17 amino acids. CDR1 is LNHNV and CDR2 is YYDKDF in the germline V gene (reference sequence). In nucleotides, the CDR3 is TGTGCCACCAGCGGGGGGGTGGGGACTCCCGGCCAAGAGACCAAGTACTTC. This gives the protein CATSGGVGTPGQETKYF.

This chain uses TRBV11-1 with TRBJ1-1; D perhaps matches TRBD1 (5 bases). The germline gives CDR1 SGHAT, CDR2 FQDESV (reference sequence). Trimming left V 5 bases short and J 5 bases short, with 15 bases between. The CDR3 is 14 residues long. The CDR3 DNA reads as TGTGCCAGCAGCCTCTCAGGGTTACCGACTGAAGCTTTCTTT. Translating it yields CASSLSGLPTEAFF.

Ten or more counts support this clonotype. This sequence joins TRBV24-1 and TRBJ2-2; 12 positions match TRBD1. The CDR3 has 18 amino acids. V lost 6 bases and J lost 5; bases outside the gene matches: 12. From germline, CDR1 is KGHDR and CDR2 SFDVKD. CDR3 nucleotides: TGTGCCACCAGTAAACCGGGACAGGGGGCGTCAGGGACCGGGGAGCTGTTTTTT. It is translated as CATSKPGQGASGTGELFF.

This clonotype was recorded at least ten times. The chain recombines TRBV28 with TRBJ1-2; 7 bases fit TRBD1. Germline assignment: CDR1 MDHEN and CDR2 SYDVKM. The CDR3 sequence is 15 residues long. J lost 4 bases, V lost 4 bases, and 9 bases had no gene match. The CDR3: CASSSRQGVVYGYTF. CDR3 DNA: TGTGCCAGCAGTTCCCGACAGGGTGTTGTCTATGGCTACACCTTC.

The chain carries TRBV10-3 and TRBJ2-7, with a possible D match to TRBD1 (5 bases). The CDR3 spans 14 residues. Trimming removed 3 bases at V and 3 bases at J, with 12 bases between. The V gene's germline CDR1 is ENHRY and CDR2 SYGVKD. CDR3 DNA: TGTGCCATCAGTGAAGGAACAGGTGTCTACGAGCAGTACTTC. It translates to CAISEGTGVYEQYF.

V usage is TRBV13 and J usage is TRBJ2-3; 10 positions agree with TRBD2. This CDR3 has 20 amino acids. Germline lookup yields CDR1 PRHDT and CDR2 FYEKMQ (reference sequence). V trimming: 1 base; J trimming: 1 base; junction bases outside the gene matches: 14. CDR3 amino acids: CASSLESGRAVGWGTDTQYF. The CDR3 DNA is TGTGCCAGCAGCTTAGAGAGCGGGAGGGCCGTCGGTTGGGGCACAGATACGCAGTATTTT.

This clonotype was observed a handful of times. Its ends do not fully match the called genes, so a read error is possible. The V call is TRBV29-1, the J call TRBJ1-2; 7 nucleotides align to TRBD1. Germline V gives CDR1 SQVTM, CDR2 ANQGSEA. The CDR3 has 12 amino acids. The CDR3 sequence is CSVPDRPRGCTF. As DNA, the CDR3 is TGCAGCGTCCCGGACAGGCCGAGGGGCTGCACCTTC.

This clonotype was recorded at least ten times. The rearrangement joins TRBV9 to TRBJ1-5; 8 bases match TRBD1. This CDR3 comprises 15 residues. The germline CDR1 and CDR2 sequences are SGDLS and YYNGEE. With V trimmed by 4 bases and J by 1 base, 4 bases remained unmatched. CDR3 nucleotides: TGTGCCAGCAGCCCACAGGGGGACAGCAATCAGCCCCAGCATTTT. It encodes CASSPQGDSNQPQHF.

The rearrangement uses TRBV3-1 and TRBJ2-5; D not resolved. This CDR3 is built from 14 residues. The germline CDR1 and CDR2 sequences are LGHDT and YNNKEL (reference sequence). The V end lost 8 bases, the J end lost 5 bases, and 18 bases lay between the germline ends. The CDR3 DNA reads TGTGCCAGCCTCAATGCGGCGGCGTCGGAGACCCAGTACTTC. Its protein product is CASLNAAASETQYF.

As regards this clonotype: This may stem from a read error, because a much larger clone lies one nucleotide away. The DNA of the CDR3 is TGTGCCAGCAGTAAAAGCGAGGGTGGGACTGAAGCTTTCTTT. It translates to CASSKSEGGTEAFF. V usage is TRBV7-8 and J usage is TRBJ1-1; D gene ambiguous. Looked up from germline, CDR1 is SGHVS and CDR2 is FQNEAQ. The CDR3 sequence is 14 residues long. The V end lost 6 bases, the J end lost 5 bases, and 16 bases lay between the germline ends.

On this clonotype itself: This may be a read error, as it is one base from a much larger clone. V and J are TRBV2 and TRBJ2-7; D is possibly TRBD2 (5 bases). The CDR3 has 11 residues. Trimming removed 8 bases at V and 3 bases at J, with 8 bases between. CDR1 is SNHLY, CDR2 FYNNEI, per germline. CDR3 DNA: TGTGCCAGCCTCGGAGGCTACGAGCAGTACTTC. Translation: CASLGGYEQYF.

The V call is TRBV13, the J call TRBJ1-6; the match to TRBD1 covers 9 bases. The J segment lost 6 bases and the V segment lost 2 bases, leaving 2 bases of the junction unmatched. The CDR3 contains 15 residues. Germline CDR1 PRHDT, CDR2 FYEKMQ (reference sequence). The CDR3 DNA sequence: TGTGCCAGCAGCTTAAAGGGACAGGGTAATTCACCCCTCCACTTT. It codes for CASSLKGQGNSPLHF.

This clonotype was counted at least ten times. The chain employs TRBV6-5 and TRBJ1-2, with a possible D match to TRBD1 (5 bases). CDR1 is MNHEY, CDR2 SVGAGI, per germline. The CDR3 is made up of 12 amino acids. The ends were cut back, 10 bases at V and 8 bases at J, with 17 bases in the middle. The CDR3 reads CATAREQEGYTF. In nucleotides, the CDR3 is TGTGCCACGGCCAGGGAACAGGAGGGCTACACCTTC.

Only a few counts were recorded for this clonotype. The genes are TRBV2 and TRBJ1-1; tentatively, D is TRBD1 (6 bases). Germline V gene data show CDR1 as SNHLY and CDR2 as FYNNEI. V was cut by 6 bases and J by 4 bases, with 15 bases left in between. The length of the CDR3 is 14 residues. Here the CDR3 reads CASRGAQTGTEAFF. CDR3 nucleotides: TGTGCCAGCAGGGGGGCGCAGACCGGCACTGAAGCTTTCTTT.

This clonotype appeared many times. The gene calls are TRBV20-1 and TRBJ2-7; TRBD1 matches at 9 bases. This CDR3 is built from 14 residues. Germline values: CDR1 DFQATT, CDR2 SNEGSKA (reference sequence). After removal of 5 bases from V and 0 bases from J, the junction contained 5 bases not matched to a gene. The CDR3 spells CSARRTGDSYEQYF. For the CDR3, the DNA is TGCAGTGCTCGCAGGACAGGGGACTCCTACGAGCAGTACTTC.

This clonotype has at least ten counts. The J gene is TRBJ2-5, the V gene TRBV6-2 or TRBV6-3; 9 nucleotides line up with TRBD2. Germline V gene sequence: CDR1 MNHEY, CDR2 SVGEGT. The CDR3 is made up of 17 amino acids. V dropped 0 bases and J dropped 0; count of bases not matched to a gene: 5. The CDR3 nucleotides read TGTGCCAGCAGTTACTCGCCTAGCGGGACGTACCAAGAGACCCAGTACTTC. Protein sequence: CASSYSPSGTYQETQYF.

This clonotype was detected ten times or more. V gene TRBV24-1 combines with J gene TRBJ2-2; 12 bases align to TRBD2. CDR1 is KGHDR, CDR2 SFDVKD, per germline. The CDR3 covers 15 residues. V was pared by 9 bases and J by 3 bases, with 4 bases of the junction left unmatched. The CDR3 protein is CATETSGRHTGELFF. CDR3 coding DNA: TGTGCCACCGAGACTAGCGGGAGACACACCGGGGAGCTGTTTTTT.

This clonotype has a count of ten or more. This sequence joins TRBV30 and TRBJ2-7; D is ambiguous. The CDR3 runs 12 residues. V lost 0 bases, J lost 9 bases, and 12 bases lay in between. In germline, CDR1 is GTSNPN, CDR2 SVGIG (reference sequence). CDR3 DNA: TGTGCCTGGAGTGTACATCCCGTTATGCAGTACTTC. It encodes CAWSVHPVMQYF.